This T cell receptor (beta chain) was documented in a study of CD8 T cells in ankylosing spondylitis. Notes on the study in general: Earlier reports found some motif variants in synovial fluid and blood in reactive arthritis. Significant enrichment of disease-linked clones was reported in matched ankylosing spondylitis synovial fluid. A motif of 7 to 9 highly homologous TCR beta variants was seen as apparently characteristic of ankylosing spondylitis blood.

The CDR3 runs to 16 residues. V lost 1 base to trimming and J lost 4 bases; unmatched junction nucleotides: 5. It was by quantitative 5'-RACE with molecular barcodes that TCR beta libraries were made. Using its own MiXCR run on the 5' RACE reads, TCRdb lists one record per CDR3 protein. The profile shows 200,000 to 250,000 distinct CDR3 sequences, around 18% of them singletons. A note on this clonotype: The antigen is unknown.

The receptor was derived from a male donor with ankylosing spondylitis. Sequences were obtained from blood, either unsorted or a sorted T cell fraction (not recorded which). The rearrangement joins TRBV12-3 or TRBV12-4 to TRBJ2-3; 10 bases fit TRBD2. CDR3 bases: TGTGCCAGCAGTTTAGGGGGACTAGCGAACCCAGATACGCAGTATTTT. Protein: CASSLGGLANPDTQYF.